This T cell receptor (beta chain) was captured in a study of CD8 T cells in Susac syndrome. An amount of RNA that ranged from roughly 0.5 to 1 ug was reverse transcribed with random hexamers. TCRdb re-derived calls from the immunoSEQ multiplex PCR reads in MiXCR, one entry per CDR3 protein. The table records 200,000 or so distinct CDR3 sequences, around 95% of them present only once. Through negative isolation, CD4+ and CD8+ T cells were obtained, while TEMRA cells were enriched using FACS. V lost 4 bases and J 5 bases, leaving 14 bases between the germline ends. The CDR3 extends over 14 amino acids. Per germline, CDR1 MGHDK and CDR2 SYGVNS.

This TCR was recovered from a human donor with Susac syndrome. The chain combines TRBV25-1 with TRBJ1-1, with D maybe TRBD1 (5 bases). The material sequenced was CD4+ T cells from PBMCs. The CDR3 sequence is CASSAPGGFTEAFF. CDR3 sequence (DNA): TGTGCCAGCAGTGCCCCTGGGGGTTTTACTGAAGCTTTCTTT. The full variable domain, completed using reference TRBV25-1 and TRBJ1-1, is EADIYQTPRYLVIGTGKKITLECSQTMGHDKMYWYQQDPGMELHLIHYSYGVNSTEKGDLSSESTVSRIRTEHFPLTLESARPSHTSQYLCASSAPGGFTEAFFGQGTRLTVV.